This section outlines one TCR beta chain sequence together with its context. The data belong to a study of memory CD4+ T cells and cytomegalovirus serostatus. Single viable CD3+CD4+CD8-CD45RO+ cells were sorted as the memory CD4+ T cells. Sequencing was performed with immunoSEQ multiplex PCR; in TCRdb, only in-frame clones are kept and a portion is missing. Among roughly 64,000 clones listed, around 77% were seen once. The CDR3 is 13 amino acids. The germline CDR1 and CDR2 sequences are SNHLY and FYNNEI. Trimming cost V 6 bases and J 9 bases, with 12 bases left between them. The rearrangement uses TRBV2 and TRBJ1-6; D gene uncertain. Sequencing was carried out using memory CD4+ T cells from blood. The receptor comes from an adult in good health and CMV-seronegative. DNA for the CDR3: TGTGCCAGCAGCGCCGAGGCGGCTTCACCCCTCCACTTT. It specifies CASSAEAASPLHF. Looking up the rest from reference TRBV2 and TRBJ1-6 gives the full variable domain: EPEVTQTPSHQVTQMGQEVILRCVPISNHLYFYWYRQILGQKVEFLVSFYNNEISEKSEIFDDQFSVERPDGSNFTLKIRSTKLEDSAMYFCASSAEAASPLHFGNGTRLTVT.